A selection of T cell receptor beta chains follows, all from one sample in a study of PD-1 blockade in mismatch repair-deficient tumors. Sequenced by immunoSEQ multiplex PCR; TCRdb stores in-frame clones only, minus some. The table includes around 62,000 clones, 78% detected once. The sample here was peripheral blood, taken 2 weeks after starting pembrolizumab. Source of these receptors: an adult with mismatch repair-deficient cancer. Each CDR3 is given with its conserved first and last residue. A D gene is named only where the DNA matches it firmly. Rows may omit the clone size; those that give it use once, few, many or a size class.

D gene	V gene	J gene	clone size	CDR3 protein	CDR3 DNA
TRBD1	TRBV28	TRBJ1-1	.	CASSVRQGADTEAFF	TGTGCCAGCAGTGTCCGACAGGGGGCGGACACTGAAGCTTTCTTT
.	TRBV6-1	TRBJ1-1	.	CASSAILGTAEAFF	TGTGCCAGCAGCGCGATTTTGGGGACCGCTGAAGCTTTCTTT
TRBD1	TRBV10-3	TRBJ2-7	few	CAIRPGTGGEAPTYEQYF	TGTGCCATCAGGCCCGGGACAGGGGGCGAGGCCCCAACCTACGAGCAGTACTTC
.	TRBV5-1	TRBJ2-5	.	CASSLRDTQETQYF	TGCGCCAGCAGCTTGAGGGACACGCAAGAGACCCAGTACTTC
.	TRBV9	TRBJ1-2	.	CASSVRGEGGRLNQNYGYTF	TGTGCCAGCAGCGTAAGGGGCGAGGGGGGGCGCCTGAATCAGAACTATGGCTACACCTTC
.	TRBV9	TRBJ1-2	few	CASSVARHPGSGYTF	TGTGCCAGCAGCGTAGCTAGGCACCCTGGGAGCGGCTACACCTTC
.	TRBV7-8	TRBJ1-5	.	CASSSQRGRGSNQPQHF	TGTGCCAGCAGCTCCCAGAGGGGTAGGGGCAGCAATCAGCCCCAGCATTTT
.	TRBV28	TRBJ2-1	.	CASSLGQLRQFF	TGTGCCAGCAGTTTAGGGCAGTTAAGGCAGTTCTTC
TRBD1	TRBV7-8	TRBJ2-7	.	CASSSLADRAYEQYF	TGTGCCAGCAGCTCGTTAGCAGACAGGGCCTACGAGCAGTACTTC
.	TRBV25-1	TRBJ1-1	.	CASSTEDPNPFF	TGTGCCAGCAGTACCGAGGACCCCAATCCTTTCTTT
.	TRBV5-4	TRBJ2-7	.	CASSPGSGYSYEQYF	TGTGCCAGCAGCCCCGGTTCTGGTTACTCCTACGAGCAGTACTTC
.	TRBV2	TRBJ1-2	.	CASSEGNYGYTF	TGTGCCAGCAGTGAGGGGAACTATGGCTACACCTTC
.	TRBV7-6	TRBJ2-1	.	CASSLAGNSYNEQFF	TGTGCCAGCAGCTTAGCGGGAAACTCCTACAATGAGCAGTTCTTC
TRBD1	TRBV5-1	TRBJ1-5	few	CASSPTGGGQPQHF	TGCGCCAGCAGCCCGACAGGGGGCGGTCAGCCCCAGCATTTT
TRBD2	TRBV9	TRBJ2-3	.	CASGQLAGSTDTQYF	TGTGCCAGCGGTCAACTAGCGGGGAGCACAGATACGCAGTATTTT
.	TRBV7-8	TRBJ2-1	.	CASSLIRSAGRAPYNEQFF	TGTGCCAGCAGCTTAATTCGTTCGGCGGGGCGGGCCCCCTACAATGAGCAGTTCTTC
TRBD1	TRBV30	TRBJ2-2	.	CAWRAGTGDTGELFF	TGTGCCTGGAGAGCCGGGACAGGGGACACCGGGGAGCTGTTTTTT
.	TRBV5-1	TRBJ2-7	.	CASSPDREQYF	TGCGCCAGCAGCCCTGACAGGGAGCAGTACTTC
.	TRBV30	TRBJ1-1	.	CAWSGPVNTEAFF	TGTGCCTGGAGTGGTCCAGTGAACACTGAAGCTTTCTTT
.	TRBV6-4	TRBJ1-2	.	CASSEGPVGYGYTF	TGTGCCAGCAGTGAGGGACCGGTGGGCTATGGCTACACCTTC
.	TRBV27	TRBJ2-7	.	CASSLGKRGSRYEQYF	TGTGCCAGCAGTTTAGGGAAAAGGGGGTCCCGCTACGAGCAGTACTTC
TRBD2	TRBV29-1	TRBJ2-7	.	CSVKLAGRSYEQYF	TGCAGCGTTAAACTAGCGGGACGATCCTACGAGCAGTACTTC
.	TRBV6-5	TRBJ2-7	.	CASRIGTVDYEQYF	TGTGCCAGCAGAATCGGGACGGTTGATTACGAGCAGTACTTC
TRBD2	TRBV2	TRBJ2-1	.	CASSSLAGGYNEQFF	TGTGCCAGCAGTTCTCTAGCGGGAGGCTACAATGAGCAGTTCTTC
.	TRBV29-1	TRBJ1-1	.	CSVEGQQNTEAFF	TGCAGCGTGGAAGGACAACAGAACACTGAAGCTTTCTTT
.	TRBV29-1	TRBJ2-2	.	CSGGQTNTGELFF	TGCAGCGGCGGACAGACGAACACCGGGGAGCTGTTTTTT
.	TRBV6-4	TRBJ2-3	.	CASSEPGGPFDTQYF	TGTGCCAGCAGTGAGCCCGGGGGCCCGTTCGATACGCAGTATTTT
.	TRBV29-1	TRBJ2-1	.	CSVERVSSYNEQFF	TGCAGCGTCGAGCGGGTGAGCTCCTACAATGAGCAGTTCTTC
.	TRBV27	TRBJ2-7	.	CASRGSSYEQYF	TGTGCCAGCAGGGGGAGCTCCTACGAGCAGTACTTC
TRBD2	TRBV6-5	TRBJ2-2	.	CASSYPSGRQTGELFF	TGTGCCAGCAGTTATCCTAGCGGGAGGCAGACCGGGGAGCTGTTTTTT
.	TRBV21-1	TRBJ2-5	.	CASSKPGRRIQETQYF	TGTGCCAGCAGCAAACCGGGACGGAGAATACAAGAGACCCAGTACTTC
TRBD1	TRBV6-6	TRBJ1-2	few	CASSLNRGRNYGYTF	TGTGCCAGCAGTCTCAACAGGGGAAGGAACTATGGCTACACCTTC
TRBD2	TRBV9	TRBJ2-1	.	CASSPAAGEYYNEQFF	TGTGCCAGCAGCCCAGCGGCGGGAGAATACTACAATGAGCAGTTCTTC
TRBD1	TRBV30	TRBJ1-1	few	CAWSITGARTEAFF	TGTGCCTGGAGTATCACAGGGGCGAGGACTGAAGCTTTCTTT
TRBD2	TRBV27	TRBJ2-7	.	CASSLGTSGYEQYF	TGTGCCAGCAGTTTGGGGACTAGCGGATACGAGCAGTACTTC
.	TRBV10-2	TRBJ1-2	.	CASSGEGPIYGYTF	TGCGCCAGCAGTGGGGAGGGGCCCATCTATGGCTACACCTTC
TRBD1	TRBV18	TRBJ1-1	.	CASSLAGTGVITEAFF	TGTGCCAGCTCACTAGCCGGGACAGGGGTTATCACTGAAGCTTTCTTT
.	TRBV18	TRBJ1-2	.	CASSPPRRLGGYTF	TGTGCCAGCTCACCACCGCGGCGATTAGGTGGCTACACCTTC
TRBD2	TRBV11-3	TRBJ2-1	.	CASSFGGGASYNEQFF	TGTGCCAGCAGCTTCGGGGGAGGGGCGTCCTACAATGAGCAGTTCTTC
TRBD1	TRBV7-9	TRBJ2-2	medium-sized	CASSLDSGTGGTGELFF	TGTGCCAGCAGCTTAGACTCGGGGACAGGGGGTACCGGGGAGCTGTTTTTT
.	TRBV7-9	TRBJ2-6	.	CASSPLRPRSSGANVLTF	TGTGCCAGCAGCCCACTACGACCACGCAGCTCTGGGGCCAACGTCCTGACTTTC
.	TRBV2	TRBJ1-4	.	CASSAPREANEKLFF	TGTGCCAGCAGTGCCCCCCGAGAAGCTAATGAAAAACTGTTTTTT
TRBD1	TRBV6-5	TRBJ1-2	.	CASSYSRTGGNYGYTF	TGTGCCAGCAGTTACTCCCGGACAGGGGGGAACTATGGCTACACCTTC
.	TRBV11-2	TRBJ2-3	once	CASSLDQAGRTDTQYF	TGTGCCAGCAGCTTAGACCAAGCGGGCCGCACAGATACGCAGTATTTT
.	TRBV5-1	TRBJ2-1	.	CASSSVSTNEQFF	TGCGCCAGCAGCTCAGTGTCAACTAATGAGCAGTTCTTC
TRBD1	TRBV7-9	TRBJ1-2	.	CASRLGQGAEGYTF	TGTGCCAGCAGGCTGGGACAGGGGGCCGAAGGCTACACCTTC
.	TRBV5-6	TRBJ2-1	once	CASSAFDRGSASSYNEQFF	TGTGCCAGCAGCGCCTTTGACCGTGGTAGCGCGAGCTCCTACAATGAGCAGTTCTTC
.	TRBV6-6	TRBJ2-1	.	CASSPTNSYNEQFF	TGTGCCAGCAGCCCGACGAATTCCTACAATGAGCAGTTCTTC
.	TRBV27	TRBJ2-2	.	CASSLSSWNTGELFF	TGTGCCAGCAGTCTCTCTAGCTGGAACACCGGGGAGCTGTTTTTT
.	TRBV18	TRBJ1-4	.	CASSNRVEKLFF	TGTGCCAGCTCAAACAGGGTGGAAAAACTGTTTTTT
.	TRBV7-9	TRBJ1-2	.	CASSPTGGYGYTF	TGTGCCAGCAGCCCGACGGGTGGATATGGCTACACCTTC
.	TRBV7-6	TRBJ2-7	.	CASSLGTGVPNEQYF	TGTGCCAGCAGCTTAGGTACGGGAGTTCCCAACGAGCAGTACTTC
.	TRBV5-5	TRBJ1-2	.	CASSLRAWTDYGYTF	TGTGCCAGCAGCTTGAGAGCTTGGACAGACTATGGCTACACCTTC